Listed below are T cell receptor beta chains from one sample, sequenced in a study of T cell repertoires in cytomegalovirus infection. TCRdb fed the reads into MiXCR, producing one record per CDR3 protein. The sample lists roughly 190,000 distinct CDR3 sequences, about a tenth occurring once. The sequencing input was PBMCs. The origin of the receptors is a human donor in good health (CMV status not recorded). Some clones in this sample may be carry-over from other donors' samples. Both conserved end residues are part of each CDR3. Each record gives: D gene, J gene, clone size, V gene, CDR3 protein, CDR3 DNA. A D gene is named only where the DNA matches it firmly. Size is stated for part of the rows, as once, few or many counts, or as a class when the clone is expanded.

D: TRBD2
J: TRBJ2-2
size: .
V: TRBV27
CDR3: CASSSPGLAGPNTGELFF
DNA: TGTGCCAGCAGTTCCCCGGGACTAGCGGGGCCGAACACCGGGGAGCTGTTTTTT

D: .
J: TRBJ2-5
size: many
V: TRBV28
CDR3: CASSPQLSQGETQYF
DNA: TGTGCCAGCAGTCCGCAATTGAGTCAAGGGGAGACCCAGTACTTC

D: TRBD1
J: TRBJ2-7
size: many
V: TRBV7-2
CDR3: CASSLGFRTGREQYF
DNA: TGTGCCAGCAGCTTAGGGTTTAGGACAGGGCGCGAGCAGTACTTC

D: TRBD2
J: TRBJ2-2
size: few
V: TRBV10-3
CDR3: CAISGSGTNTGELFF
DNA: TGTGCCATCAGTGGTAGCGGGACGAACACCGGGGAGCTGTTTTTT

D: .
J: TRBJ1-1
size: .
V: TRBV20-1
CDR3: CSARRGRAGRLGTEAFF
DNA: TGCAGTGCTAGAAGAGGTCGGGCAGGGAGATTGGGCACTGAAGCTTTCTTT

D: .
J: TRBJ1-2
size: many
V: TRBV6-2/TRBV6-3
CDR3: CASSYSDAGNYGYTF
DNA: TGTGCCAGCAGTTATTCAGATGCGGGGAACTATGGCTACACCTTC

D: .
J: TRBJ2-5
size: many
V: TRBV4-3
CDR3: CASSYYQRAVETQYF
DNA: TGCGCCAGCAGTTACTACCAACGGGCTGTCGAGACCCAGTACTTC

D: TRBD2
J: TRBJ2-1
size: many
V: TRBV7-2
CDR3: CASTISGGGWDEQFF
DNA: TGTGCCAGCACTATTAGCGGGGGGGGCTGGGATGAGCAGTTCTTC

D: TRBD2
J: TRBJ2-1
size: many
V: TRBV6-2/TRBV6-3
CDR3: CASKRGTSGRVSSYNEQFF
DNA: TGTGCCAGCAAGAGAGGGACTAGCGGGAGGGTCTCCTCCTACAATGAGCAGTTCTTC

D: TRBD1
J: TRBJ1-4
size: .
V: TRBV12-3/TRBV12-4
CDR3: CASRRQGPGRLFF
DNA: TGTGCCAGCAGGAGACAGGGGCCCGGACGGCTGTTTTTT